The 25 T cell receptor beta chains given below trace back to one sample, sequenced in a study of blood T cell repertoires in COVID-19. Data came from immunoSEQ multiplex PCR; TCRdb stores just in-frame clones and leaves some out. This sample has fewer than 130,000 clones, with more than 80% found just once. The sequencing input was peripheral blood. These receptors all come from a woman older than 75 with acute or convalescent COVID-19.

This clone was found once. CDR3 coding DNA: TGCGCCAGCAGCCCAAGAGCCTCAGGCTCTGGGGCCAACGTCCTGACTTTC. This codes for CASSPRASGSGANVLTF. The chain recombines TRBV4-1 with TRBJ2-6; D is ambiguous. Germline V lookup: CDR1 MGHRA, CDR2 YSYEKL. V shed 4 bases and J shed 0 bases, with 13 bases lying between them. The CDR3 has 17 residues.

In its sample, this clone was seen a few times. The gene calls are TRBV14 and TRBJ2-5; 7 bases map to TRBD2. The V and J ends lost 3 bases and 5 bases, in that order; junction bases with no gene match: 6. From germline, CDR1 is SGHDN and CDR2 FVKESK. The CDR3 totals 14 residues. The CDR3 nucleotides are TGTGCCAGCAGCCAGGGAGGGTTTTGGGAGACCCAGTACTTC. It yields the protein CASSQGGFWETQYF. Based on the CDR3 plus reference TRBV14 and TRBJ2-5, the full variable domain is EAGVTQFPSHSVIEKGQTVTLRCDPISGHDNLYWYRRVMGKEIKFLLHFVKESKQDESGMPNNRFLAERTGGTYSTLKVQPAELEDSGVYFCASSQGGFWETQYFGPGTRLLVL.

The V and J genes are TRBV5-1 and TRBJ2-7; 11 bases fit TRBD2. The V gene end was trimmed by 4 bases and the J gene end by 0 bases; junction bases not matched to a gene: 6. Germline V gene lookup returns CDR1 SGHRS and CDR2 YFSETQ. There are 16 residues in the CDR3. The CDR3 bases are TGCGCCAGCAGCGCGGGACTAGCGGCTAGCTCCTACGAGCAGTACTTC. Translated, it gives CASSAGLAASSYEQYF.

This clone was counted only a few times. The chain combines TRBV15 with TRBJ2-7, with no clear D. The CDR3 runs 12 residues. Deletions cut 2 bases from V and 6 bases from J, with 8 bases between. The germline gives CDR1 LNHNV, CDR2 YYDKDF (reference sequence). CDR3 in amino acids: CATSRSLSEQYF. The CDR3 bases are TGTGCCACCAGCAGATCCCTCAGCGAGCAGTACTTC.

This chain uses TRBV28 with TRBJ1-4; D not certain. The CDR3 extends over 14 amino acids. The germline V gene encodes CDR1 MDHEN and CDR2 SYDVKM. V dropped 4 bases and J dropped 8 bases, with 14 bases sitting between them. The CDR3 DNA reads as TGTGCCAGCAGTTCCCCGGGAGGGAAGGAAAAACTGTTTTTT. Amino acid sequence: CASSSPGGKEKLFF.

The DNA of the CDR3 is TGTGCCAGCAGCTTTATGACGGGGAATTCACCCCTCCACTTT. Its translation is CASSFMTGNSPLHF. The genes are TRBV6-5 and TRBJ1-6, with D unresolved. The V gene lost 6 bases and the J gene lost 7 bases, with 13 bases spanning the gap. The CDR3 length is 14 residues. The germline V gene encodes CDR1 MNHEY and CDR2 SVGAGI.

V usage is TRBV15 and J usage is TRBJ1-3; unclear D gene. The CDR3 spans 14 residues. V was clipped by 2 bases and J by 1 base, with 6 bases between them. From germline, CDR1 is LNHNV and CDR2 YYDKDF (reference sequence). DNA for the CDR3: TGTGCCACCAGCAGACCGGGGTCTGGAAACACCATATATTTT. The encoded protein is CATSRPGSGNTIYF.

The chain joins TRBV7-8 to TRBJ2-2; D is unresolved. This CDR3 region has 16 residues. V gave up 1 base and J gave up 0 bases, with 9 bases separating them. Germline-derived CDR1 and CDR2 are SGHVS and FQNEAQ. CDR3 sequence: CASSLVETANTGELFF. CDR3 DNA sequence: TGTGCCAGCAGCTTAGTTGAGACTGCGAACACCGGGGAGCTGTTTTTT.

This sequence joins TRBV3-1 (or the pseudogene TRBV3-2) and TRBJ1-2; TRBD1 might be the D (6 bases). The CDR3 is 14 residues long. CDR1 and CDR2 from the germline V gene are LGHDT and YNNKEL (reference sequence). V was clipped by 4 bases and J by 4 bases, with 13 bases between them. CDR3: CASSPGQSSYGYTF. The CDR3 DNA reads TGTGCCAGCAGCCCAGGACAGTCCTCCTATGGCTACACCTTC.

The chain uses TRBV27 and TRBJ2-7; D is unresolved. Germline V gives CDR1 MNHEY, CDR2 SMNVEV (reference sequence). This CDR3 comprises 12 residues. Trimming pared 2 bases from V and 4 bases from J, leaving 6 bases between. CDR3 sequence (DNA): TGTGCCAGCAGTTTAATCGGGTACGAGCAGTACTTC. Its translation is CASSLIGYEQYF.

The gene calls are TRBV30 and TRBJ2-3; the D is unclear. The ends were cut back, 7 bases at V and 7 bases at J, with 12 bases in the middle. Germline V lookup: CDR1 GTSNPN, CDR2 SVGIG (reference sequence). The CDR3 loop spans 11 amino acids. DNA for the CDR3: TGTGCCTCAATGGCTAGGAATACGCAGTATTTT. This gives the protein CASMARNTQYF.

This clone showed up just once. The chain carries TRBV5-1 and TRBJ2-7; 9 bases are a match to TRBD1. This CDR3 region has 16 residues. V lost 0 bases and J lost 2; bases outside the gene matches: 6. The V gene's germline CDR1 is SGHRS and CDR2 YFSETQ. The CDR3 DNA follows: TGCGCCAGCAGCTTGGCCGGGACAGGGAATACCTACGAGCAGTACTTC. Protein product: CASSLAGTGNTYEQYF. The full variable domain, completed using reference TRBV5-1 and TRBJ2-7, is KAGVTQTPRYLIKTRGQQVTLSCSPISGHRSVSWYQQTPGQGLQFLFEYFSETQRNKGNFPGRFSGRQFSNSRSEMNVSTLELGDSALYLCASSLAGTGNTYEQYFGPGTRLTVT.

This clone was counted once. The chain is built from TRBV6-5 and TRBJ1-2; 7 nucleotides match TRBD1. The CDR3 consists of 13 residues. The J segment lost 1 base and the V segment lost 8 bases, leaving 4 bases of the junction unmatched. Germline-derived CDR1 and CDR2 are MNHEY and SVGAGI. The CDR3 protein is CASGDSINYGYTF. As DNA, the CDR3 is TGTGCCAGCGGGGACAGCATTAACTATGGCTACACCTTC.

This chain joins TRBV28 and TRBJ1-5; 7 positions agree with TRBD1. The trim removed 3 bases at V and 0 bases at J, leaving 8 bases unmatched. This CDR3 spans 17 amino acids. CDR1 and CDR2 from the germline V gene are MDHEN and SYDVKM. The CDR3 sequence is CASSFWAGGNSNQPQHF. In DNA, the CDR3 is TGTGCCAGCAGTTTCTGGGCAGGGGGAAATAGCAATCAGCCCCAGCATTTT. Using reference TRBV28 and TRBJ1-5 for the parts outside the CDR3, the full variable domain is DVKVTQSSRYLVKRTGEKVFLECVQDMDHENMFWYRQDPGLGLRLIYFSYDVKMKEKGDIPEGYSVSREKKERFSLILESASTNQTSMYLCASSFWAGGNSNQPQHFGDGTRLSIL.

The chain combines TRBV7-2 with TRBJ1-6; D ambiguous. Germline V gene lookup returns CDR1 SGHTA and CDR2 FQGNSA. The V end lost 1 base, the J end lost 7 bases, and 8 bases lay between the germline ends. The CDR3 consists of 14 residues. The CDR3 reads CASSLVSQNSPLHF. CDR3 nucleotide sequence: TGTGCCAGCAGCTTAGTTTCGCAGAATTCACCCCTCCACTTT.

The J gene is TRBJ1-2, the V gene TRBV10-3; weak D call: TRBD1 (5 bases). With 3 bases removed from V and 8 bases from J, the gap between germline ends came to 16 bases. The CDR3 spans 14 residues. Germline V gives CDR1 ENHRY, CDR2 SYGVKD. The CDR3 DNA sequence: TGTGCCATCAGTGATGGGGGACTGATACAAGGCTACACCTTC. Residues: CAISDGGLIQGYTF.

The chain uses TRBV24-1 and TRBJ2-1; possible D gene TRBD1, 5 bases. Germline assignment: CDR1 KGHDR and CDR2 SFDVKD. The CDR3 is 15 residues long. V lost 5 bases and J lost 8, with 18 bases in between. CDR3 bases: TGTGCCACCAGTGGTGAAGTAGGGGTGTTACATGAGCAGTTCTTC. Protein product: CATSGEVGVLHEQFF.

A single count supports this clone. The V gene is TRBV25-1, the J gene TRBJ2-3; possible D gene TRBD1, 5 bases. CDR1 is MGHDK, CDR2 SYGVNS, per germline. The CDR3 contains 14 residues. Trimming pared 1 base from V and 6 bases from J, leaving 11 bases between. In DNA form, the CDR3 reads TGTGCCAGCAGTGAATCCAGGGTCAGGGATACGCAGTATTTT. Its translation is CASSESRVRDTQYF. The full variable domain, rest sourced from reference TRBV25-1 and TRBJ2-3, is EADIYQTPRYLVIGTGKKITLECSQTMGHDKMYWYQQDPGMELHLIHYSYGVNSTEKGDLSSESTVSRIRTEHFPLTLESARPSHTSQYLCASSESRVRDTQYFGPGTRLTVL.

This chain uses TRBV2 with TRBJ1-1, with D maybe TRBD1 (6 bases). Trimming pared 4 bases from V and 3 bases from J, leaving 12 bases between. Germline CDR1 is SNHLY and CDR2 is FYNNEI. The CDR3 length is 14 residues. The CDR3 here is CASSVSRGYTEAFF. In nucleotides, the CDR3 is TGTGCCAGCAGTGTTTCCAGGGGTTACACTGAAGCTTTCTTT.

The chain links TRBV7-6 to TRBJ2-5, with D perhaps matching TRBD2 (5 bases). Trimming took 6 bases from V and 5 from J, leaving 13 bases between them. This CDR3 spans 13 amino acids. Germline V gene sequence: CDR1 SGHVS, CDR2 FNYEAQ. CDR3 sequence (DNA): TGTGCCAGCAGTTCTCGTAGCGCTGAGACCCAGTACTTC. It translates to CASSSRSAETQYF.

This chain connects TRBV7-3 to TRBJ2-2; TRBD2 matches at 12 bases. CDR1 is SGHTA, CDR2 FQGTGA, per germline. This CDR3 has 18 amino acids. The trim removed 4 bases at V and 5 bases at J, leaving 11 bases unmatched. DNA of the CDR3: TGTGCCAGCAGCTCAACACTAGCGGGGGGCCCTACTACCGGGGAGCTGTTTTTT. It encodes CASSSTLAGGPTTGELFF.

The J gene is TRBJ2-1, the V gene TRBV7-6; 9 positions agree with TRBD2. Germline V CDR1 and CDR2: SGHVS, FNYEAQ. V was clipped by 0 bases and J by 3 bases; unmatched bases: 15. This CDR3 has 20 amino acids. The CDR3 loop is CASSLARFSSGENHYNEQFF. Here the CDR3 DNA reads TGTGCCAGCAGCTTAGCGCGGTTTTCTAGCGGGGAAAACCACTACAATGAGCAGTTCTTC.

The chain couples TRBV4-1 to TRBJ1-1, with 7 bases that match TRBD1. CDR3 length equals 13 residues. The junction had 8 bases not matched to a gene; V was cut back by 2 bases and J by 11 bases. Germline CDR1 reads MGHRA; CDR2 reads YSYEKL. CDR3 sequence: CASSQTGAQGAFF. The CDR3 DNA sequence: TGCGCCAGCAGCCAAACAGGGGCCCAAGGGGCTTTCTTT.

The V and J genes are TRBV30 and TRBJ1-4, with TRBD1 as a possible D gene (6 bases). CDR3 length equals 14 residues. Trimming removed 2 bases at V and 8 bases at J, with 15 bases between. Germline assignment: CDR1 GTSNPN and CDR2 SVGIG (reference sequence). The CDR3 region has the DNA TGTGCCTGGAGTTCCACTGGGGGGGCCGAAAAACTGTTTTTT. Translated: CAWSSTGGAEKLFF.

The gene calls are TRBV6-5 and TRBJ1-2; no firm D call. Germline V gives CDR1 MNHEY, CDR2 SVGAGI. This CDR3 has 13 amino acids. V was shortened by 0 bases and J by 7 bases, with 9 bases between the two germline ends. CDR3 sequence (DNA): TGTGCCAGCAGTTACTCATCTTGGGCTGGCTACACCTTC. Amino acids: CASSYSSWAGYTF.